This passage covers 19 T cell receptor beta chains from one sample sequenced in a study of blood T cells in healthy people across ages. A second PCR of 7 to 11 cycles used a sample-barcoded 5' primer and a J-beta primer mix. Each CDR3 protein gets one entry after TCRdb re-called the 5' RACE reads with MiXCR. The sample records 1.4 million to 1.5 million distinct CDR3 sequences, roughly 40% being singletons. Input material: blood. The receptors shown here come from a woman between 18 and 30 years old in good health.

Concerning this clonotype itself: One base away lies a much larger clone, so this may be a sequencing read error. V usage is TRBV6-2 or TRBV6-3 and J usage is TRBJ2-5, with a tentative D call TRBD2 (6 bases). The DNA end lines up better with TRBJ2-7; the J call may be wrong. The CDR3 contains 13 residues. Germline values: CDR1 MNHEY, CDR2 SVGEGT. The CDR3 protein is CAGSKRASYEQYF. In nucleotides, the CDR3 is TGTGCCGGCAGCAAGCGGGCCTCCTACGAGCAGTACTTC.

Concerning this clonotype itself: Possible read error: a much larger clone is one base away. The CDR3 bases are TGTGCCAGCAGAATAGGTGGAGGGGTCGTCTCCATCTACGAGCAGTACTTC. As protein: CASRIGGGVVSIYEQYF. The gene calls are TRBV28 and TRBJ2-7; maybe TRBD2 (6 bases). V was pared by 6 bases and J by 3 bases, with 24 bases between. Germline V gives CDR1 MDHEN, CDR2 SYDVKM. The CDR3 has 17 residues.

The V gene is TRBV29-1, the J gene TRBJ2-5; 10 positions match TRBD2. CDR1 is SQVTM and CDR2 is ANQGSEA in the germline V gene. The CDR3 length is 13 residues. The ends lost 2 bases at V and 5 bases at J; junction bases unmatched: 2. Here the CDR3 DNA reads TGCAGCGTTGAACTAGCGGGAGCTGAGACCCAGTACTTC. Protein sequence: CSVELAGAETQYF.

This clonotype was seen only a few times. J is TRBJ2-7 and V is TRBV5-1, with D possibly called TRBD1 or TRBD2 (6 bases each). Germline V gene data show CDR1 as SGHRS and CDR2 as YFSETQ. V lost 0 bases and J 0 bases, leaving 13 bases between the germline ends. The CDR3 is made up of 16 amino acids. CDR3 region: CASSLVPGGLSYEQYF. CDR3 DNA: TGCGCCAGCAGCTTGGTCCCCGGGGGCCTCTCCTACGAGCAGTACTTC.

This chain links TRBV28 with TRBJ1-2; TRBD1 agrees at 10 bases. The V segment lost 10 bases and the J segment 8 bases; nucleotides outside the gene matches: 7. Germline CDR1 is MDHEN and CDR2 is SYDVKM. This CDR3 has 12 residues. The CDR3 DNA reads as TGTGCCATCGGGACAGGGGTGGTGGGCTACACCTTC. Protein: CAIGTGVVGYTF.

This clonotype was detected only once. The DNA for the CDR3 is TGTGCCACCAGGGGGGGAGGGGATACGCAGTATTTT. Encoded protein: CATRGGGDTQYF. The chain links TRBV15 to TRBJ2-3, with 7 bases identical to TRBD2. V lost 6 bases, J lost 6 bases, and 3 bases stayed unmatched. The CDR3 extends over 12 amino acids. CDR1 and CDR2 (germline): LNHNV, YYDKDF (reference sequence).

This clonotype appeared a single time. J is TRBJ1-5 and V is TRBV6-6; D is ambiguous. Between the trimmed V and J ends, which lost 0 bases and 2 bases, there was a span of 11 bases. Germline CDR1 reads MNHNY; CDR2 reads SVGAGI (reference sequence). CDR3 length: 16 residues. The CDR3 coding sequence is TGTGCCAGCAGTTACTCGCGAAGGGTGGGCAATCAGCCCCAGCATTTT. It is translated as CASSYSRRVGNQPQHF.

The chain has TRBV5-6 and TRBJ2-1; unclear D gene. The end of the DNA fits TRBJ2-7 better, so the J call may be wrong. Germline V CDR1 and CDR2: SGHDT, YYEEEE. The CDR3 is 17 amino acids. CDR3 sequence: CASSLVSGRASYNEQYF. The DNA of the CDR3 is TGTGCCAGCAGCTTGGTATCGGGTCGGGCCTCCTACAATGAGCAGTACTTC.

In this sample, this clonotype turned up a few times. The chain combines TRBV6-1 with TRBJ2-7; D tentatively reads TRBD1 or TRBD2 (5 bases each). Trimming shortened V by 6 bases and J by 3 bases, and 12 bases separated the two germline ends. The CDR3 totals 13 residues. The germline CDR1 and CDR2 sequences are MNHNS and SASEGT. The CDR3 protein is CASRAGTYYEQYF. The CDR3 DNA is TGTGCCAGCAGAGCCGGGACCTACTACGAGCAGTACTTC.

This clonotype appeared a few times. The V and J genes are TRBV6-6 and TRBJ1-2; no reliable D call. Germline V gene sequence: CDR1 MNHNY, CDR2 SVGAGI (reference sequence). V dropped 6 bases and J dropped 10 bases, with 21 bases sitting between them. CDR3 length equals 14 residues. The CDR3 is CASRTPVAGDYYTF. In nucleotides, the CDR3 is TGTGCCAGCAGGACACCTGTGGCAGGTGACTACTACACCTTC.

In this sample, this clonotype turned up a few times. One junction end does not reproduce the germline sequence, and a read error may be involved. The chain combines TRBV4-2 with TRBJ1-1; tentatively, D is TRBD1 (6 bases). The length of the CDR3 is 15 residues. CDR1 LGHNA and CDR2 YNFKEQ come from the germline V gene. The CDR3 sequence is CASSQAAGAYSEAFF. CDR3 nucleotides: TGTGCCAGCAGTCAAGCAGCGGGGGCATATTCTGAAGCTTTCTTT.

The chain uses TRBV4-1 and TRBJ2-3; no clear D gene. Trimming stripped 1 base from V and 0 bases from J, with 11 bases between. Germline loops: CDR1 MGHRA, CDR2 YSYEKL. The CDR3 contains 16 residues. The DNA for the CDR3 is TGCGCCAGCAGCCAAGGTTGGGATGGGAGCACAGATACGCAGTATTTT. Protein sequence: CASSQGWDGSTDTQYF.

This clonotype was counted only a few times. CDR3 residues: CSVDLGLGVGETQYF. In DNA, the CDR3 is TGCAGCGTTGACCTGGGACTAGGAGTTGGTGAGACCCAGTACTTC. This sequence joins TRBV29-1 and TRBJ2-5; 8 bases are a match to TRBD2. CDR1 is SQVTM, CDR2 ANQGSEA, per germline. V dropped 3 bases and J dropped 5; count of bases not matched to a gene: 11. This CDR3 is built from 15 residues.

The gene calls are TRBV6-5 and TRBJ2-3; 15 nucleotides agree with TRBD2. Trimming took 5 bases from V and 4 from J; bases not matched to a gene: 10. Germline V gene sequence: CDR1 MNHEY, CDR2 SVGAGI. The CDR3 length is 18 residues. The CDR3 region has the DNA TGTGCCAGCAGTACTACCGGACTAGCGGGGGGGAGGGCAGATACGCAGTATTTT. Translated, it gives CASSTTGLAGGRADTQYF.

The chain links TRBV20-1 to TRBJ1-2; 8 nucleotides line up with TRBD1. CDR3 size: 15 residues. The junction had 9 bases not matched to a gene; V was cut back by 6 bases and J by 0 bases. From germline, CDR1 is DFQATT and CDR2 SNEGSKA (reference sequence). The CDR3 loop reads CSAEQGATPNYGYTF. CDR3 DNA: TGCAGTGCGGAGCAGGGGGCTACCCCTAACTATGGCTACACCTTC.

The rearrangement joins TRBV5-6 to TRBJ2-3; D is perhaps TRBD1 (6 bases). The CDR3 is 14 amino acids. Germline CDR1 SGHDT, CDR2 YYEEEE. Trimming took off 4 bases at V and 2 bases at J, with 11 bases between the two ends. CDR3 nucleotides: TGTGCCAGCAGCGCCGACAGGTTCACAGATACGCAGTATTTT. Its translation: CASSADRFTDTQYF. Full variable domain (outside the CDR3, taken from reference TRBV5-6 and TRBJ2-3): DAGVTQSPTHLIKTRGQQVTLRCSPKSGHDTVSWYQQALGQGPQFIFQYYEEEERQRGNFPDRFSGHQFPNYSSELNVNALLLGDSALYLCASSADRFTDTQYFGPGTRLTVL.

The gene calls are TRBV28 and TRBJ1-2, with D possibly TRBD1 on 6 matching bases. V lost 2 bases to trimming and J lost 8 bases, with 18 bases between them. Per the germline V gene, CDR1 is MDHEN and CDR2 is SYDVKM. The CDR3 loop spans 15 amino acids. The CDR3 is CASSLLPTGLAGYTF. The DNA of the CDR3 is TGTGCCAGCAGTTTACTCCCGACAGGTTTGGCCGGCTACACCTTC.

CDR3 in DNA: TGTGCCAGCAGCTCCGTTGGACCGGCGGGGGGGCCCCGACAAGAGACCCAGTACTTC. Translated: CASSSVGPAGGPRQETQYF. The rearrangement uses TRBV7-6 and TRBJ2-5, with 9 bases identical to TRBD2. Germline values: CDR1 SGHVS, CDR2 FNYEAQ. V was clipped by 4 bases and J by 2 bases; unmatched bases: 17. The CDR3 has 19 amino acids.

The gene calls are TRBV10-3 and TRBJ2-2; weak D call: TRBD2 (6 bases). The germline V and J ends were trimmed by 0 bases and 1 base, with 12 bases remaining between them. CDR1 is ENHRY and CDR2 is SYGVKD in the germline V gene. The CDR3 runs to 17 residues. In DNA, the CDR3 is TGTGCCATCAGTGAGTCTGGAGCGGGCCTGAACACCGGGGAGCTGTTTTTT. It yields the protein CAISESGAGLNTGELFF.